This passage covers 19 T cell receptor beta chains from one sample sequenced in a study of blood T cell repertoires in COVID-19. TCRdb's table, derived via immunoSEQ multiplex PCR, lists solely in-frame clones and lacks some. The repertoire has about 90,000 clones, approximately 86% of them found once; the top ten carry 1% to 1.5%. Sequencing was carried out using peripheral blood. These receptors were collected from an older man with active or convalescent COVID-19.

The chain employs TRBV18 and TRBJ2-1, with D perhaps TRBD1 (5 bases). CDR3 size: 15 residues. V lost 2 bases and J lost 4, with 12 bases in between. Germline CDR1 and CDR2: KGHSH and LQKENI. This CDR3 is CASSPSGWVYNEQFF. CDR3 sequence (DNA): TGTGCCAGCTCACCATCAGGGTGGGTTTACAATGAGCAGTTCTTC. Full variable domain (missing parts from reference TRBV18 and TRBJ2-1): NAGVMQNPRHLVRRRGQEARLRCSPMKGHSHVYWYRQLPEEGLKFMVYLQKENIIDESGMPKERFSAEFPKEGPSILRIQQVVRGDSAAYFCASSPSGWVYNEQFFGPGTRLTVL.

The genes are TRBV5-5 and TRBJ2-3, with 9 bases fitting TRBD2. Germline V gene data show CDR1 as SGHKS and CDR2 as YYEKEE (reference sequence). The CDR3 loop spans 14 amino acids. V dropped 4 bases and J dropped 5; count of bases not matched to a gene: 5. The DNA of the CDR3 is TGTGCCAGCAGCCTTCTGACTAGCGGAGATACGCAGTATTTT. Translated, it gives CASSLLTSGDTQYF.

The chain recombines TRBV4-3 with TRBJ2-5; D gene uncertain. The CDR3 has 13 amino acids. The V end lost 1 base, the J end lost 2 bases, and 5 bases lay between the germline ends. Per germline, CDR1 LGHNA and CDR2 YSLEER. CDR3 amino acids: CASSQGLQETQYF. In DNA, the CDR3 is TGCGCCAGCAGCCAAGGACTGCAAGAGACCCAGTACTTC.

The CDR3 region is CASSEGTGLPPVYGYTF. DNA for the CDR3: TGCGCCAGCAGTGAAGGGACAGGGCTACCCCCCGTCTATGGCTACACCTTC. The rearrangement uses TRBV10-2 and TRBJ1-2; 9 nucleotides match TRBD1. Germline CDR1 WSHSY, CDR2 SAAADI. The V gene end was trimmed by 3 bases and the J gene end by 4 bases; junction bases not matched to a gene: 12. This CDR3 spans 17 amino acids.

J is TRBJ1-2 and V is TRBV18; TRBD1 matches at 8 bases. Germline V CDR1 and CDR2: KGHSH, LQKENI. CDR3 length: 15 residues. J was trimmed by 3 bases and V by 0 bases; bases with no gene match: 3. The CDR3 DNA reads TGTGCCAGCTCACCACCCCAGGGGGCGCACTATGGCTACACCTTC. Its protein product is CASSPPQGAHYGYTF.

This chain connects TRBV12-3 or TRBV12-4 to TRBJ2-7; 9 bases align to TRBD1. This CDR3 comprises 13 residues. V was pared by 7 bases and J by 5 bases, with 6 bases of the junction left unmatched. CDR3 sequence: CASNRDRANEQYF. As DNA, the CDR3 is TGTGCCAGCAACCGGGACAGGGCAAACGAGCAGTACTTC.

The V call is TRBV4-1, the J call TRBJ2-7; 8 bases line up with TRBD1. Per germline, CDR1 MGHRA and CDR2 YSYEKL. V was clipped by 2 bases and J by 3 bases; unmatched bases: 0. This CDR3 spans 13 amino acids. CDR3 sequence reads: CASSQTGGYEQYF. For the CDR3, the DNA is TGCGCCAGCAGCCAAACAGGGGGCTACGAGCAGTACTTC.

V usage is TRBV7-2 and J usage is TRBJ1-1, with D hard to call. Trimming removed 6 bases at V and 0 bases at J, with 8 bases between. CDR3 length: 13 amino acids. CDR1 SGHTA and CDR2 FQGNSA come from the germline V gene. The CDR3 coding sequence is TGTGCCAGCAGTTACGGGATGAACACTGAAGCTTTCTTT. This translates into CASSYGMNTEAFF.

V gene TRBV29-1 combines with J gene TRBJ2-1; D may be TRBD1 (6 bases). V was clipped by 4 bases and J by 0 bases, with 10 bases between them. The CDR3 length is 14 residues. From germline, CDR1 is SQVTM and CDR2 ANQGSEA. As DNA, the CDR3 is TGCAGCGTTGGTCAGGACAGCTCCTACAATGAGCAGTTCTTC. As protein: CSVGQDSSYNEQFF.

The J gene is TRBJ2-3, the V gene TRBV24-1; 14 bases align to TRBD2. Germline CDR1 KGHDR, CDR2 SFDVKD. V was clipped by 6 bases and J by 14 bases; unmatched bases: 6. This CDR3 is 13 amino acids long. CDR3 DNA sequence: TGTGCCACCAGTCCGGGACTAGCGGGAGCGTGGTATTTT. This encodes CATSPGLAGAWYF.

The chain employs TRBV30 and TRBJ1-2; unclear D gene. The germline V gene encodes CDR1 GTSNPN and CDR2 SVGIG (reference sequence). This CDR3 region has 14 residues. Trimming took off 0 bases at V and 5 bases at J, with 13 bases between the two ends. In nucleotides, the CDR3 is TGTGCCTGGAGTGTAAGTCCCGCGGGATATGGCTACACCTTC. It codes for CAWSVSPAGYGYTF.

The chain recombines TRBV15 with TRBJ2-7; 9 nucleotides agree with TRBD2. The V segment lost 1 base and the J segment 6 bases; nucleotides outside the gene matches: 4. This CDR3 contains 14 residues. Germline lookup yields CDR1 LNHNV and CDR2 YYDKDF (reference sequence). This CDR3 reads CATSRVTSGFEQYF. CDR3 coding DNA: TGTGCCACCAGCAGAGTGACTAGCGGTTTCGAGCAGTACTTC.

J is TRBJ2-1 and V is TRBV4-3; no reliable D call. The V end lost 4 bases, the J end lost 7 bases, and 14 bases lay between the germline ends. Germline V gene data show CDR1 as LGHNA and CDR2 as YSLEER. CDR3 size: 14 residues. As DNA, the CDR3 is TGCGCCAGCAGCCCGACTGCCAATGGAAATGAGCAGTTCTTC. This translates into CASSPTANGNEQFF.

The genes are TRBV11-2 and TRBJ2-7; possible D gene TRBD1, 6 bases. The CDR3 runs to 14 residues. CDR1 SGHAT and CDR2 FQNNGV come from the germline V gene. The V and J ends lost 5 bases and 3 bases respectively, with 14 bases between them. CDR3 bases: TGTGCCAGCAGCCCCCAACAGGGTTTCTACGAGCAGTACTTC. Its translation: CASSPQQGFYEQYF.

This chain uses TRBV29-1 with TRBJ1-1; 7 bases map to TRBD1. The CDR3 is 13 residues long. V lost 5 bases and J lost 2; bases outside the gene matches: 5. CDR1 SQVTM and CDR2 ANQGSEA come from the germline V gene. CDR3 sequence: CSVKGQYNTEAFF. In DNA, the CDR3 is TGCAGCGTTAAGGGACAGTACAACACTGAAGCTTTCTTT.

J is TRBJ1-5 and V is TRBV30, with 7 bases lining up with TRBD1. Germline CDR1 is GTSNPN and CDR2 is SVGIG (reference sequence). The V segment lost 1 base and the J segment 9 bases; nucleotides outside the gene matches: 6. This CDR3 spans 13 amino acids. The CDR3 sequence is CAWSGSRDRPQHF. CDR3 bases: TGTGCCTGGAGTGGATCAAGGGACAGGCCCCAGCATTTT.

J is TRBJ2-1 and V is TRBV5-1; perhaps TRBD1 as D (7 bases). V lost 4 bases to trimming and J lost 5 bases, with 13 bases between them. The CDR3 loop spans 14 amino acids. Germline V gives CDR1 SGHRS, CDR2 YFSETQ. CDR3 bases: TGCGCCAGCAGCCAGGGGGGACAACACAATGAGCAGTTCTTC. This encodes CASSQGGQHNEQFF.

In this sample, this clone turned up many times. V is TRBV20-1 and J is TRBJ2-5, with unresolved D. Trimming left V 3 bases short and J 7 bases short, with 24 bases between. The CDR3 totals 16 residues. Germline assignment: CDR1 DFQATT and CDR2 SNEGSKA (reference sequence). This CDR3 is CSASYHRYPPPGTQYF. CDR3 DNA: TGCAGTGCTAGTTACCACCGCTACCCTCCTCCCGGGACCCAGTACTTC.

The chain couples TRBV12-3 or TRBV12-4 to TRBJ1-2; 7 bases are shared with TRBD1. This CDR3 region has 13 residues. V was pared by 5 bases and J by 4 bases, with 4 bases of the junction left unmatched. Here the CDR3 DNA reads TGTGCCAGCAGTACCGGGACAGTCTATGGCTACACCTTC. Translated, it gives CASSTGTVYGYTF.